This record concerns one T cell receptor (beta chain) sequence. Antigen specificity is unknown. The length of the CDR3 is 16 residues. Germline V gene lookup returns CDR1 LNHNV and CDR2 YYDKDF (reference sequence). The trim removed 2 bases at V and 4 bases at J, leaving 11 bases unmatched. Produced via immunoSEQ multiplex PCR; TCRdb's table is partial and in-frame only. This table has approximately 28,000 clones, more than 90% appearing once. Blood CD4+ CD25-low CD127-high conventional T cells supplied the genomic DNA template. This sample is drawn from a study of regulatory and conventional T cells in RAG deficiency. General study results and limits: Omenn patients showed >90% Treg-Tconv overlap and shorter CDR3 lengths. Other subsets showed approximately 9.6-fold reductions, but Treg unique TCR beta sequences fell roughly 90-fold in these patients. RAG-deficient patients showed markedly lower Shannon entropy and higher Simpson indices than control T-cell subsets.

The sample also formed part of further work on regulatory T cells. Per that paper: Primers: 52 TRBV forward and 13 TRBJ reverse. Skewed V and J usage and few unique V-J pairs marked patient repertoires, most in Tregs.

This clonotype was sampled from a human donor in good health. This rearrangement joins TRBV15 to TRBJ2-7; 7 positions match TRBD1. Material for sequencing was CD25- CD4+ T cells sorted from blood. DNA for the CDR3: TGTGCCACCAGCAGACCTTCCTCAGGGGGTAGGTACGAGCAGTACTTC. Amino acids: CATSRPSSGGRYEQYF.